The T cell receptor (beta chain) under discussion was sequenced for a study of human T cells and chemical hapten exposure. Study background: Patients received weekly diphenylcyclopropenone doses to the scalp throughout the approximately 23-week study.

Study results and caveats: Significantly more large CDR3 similarity clusters arose among expanded TCRs than among controls.

Time point here: patch test 1, 2 weeks after DPC sensitization. Specified treatment: therapeutic diphenylcyclopropenone sensitization with weekly scalp DPC. Total RNA was extracted from unfractionated whole blood. A few counts support this clonotype. The antigen remains unidentified. From germline, CDR1 is DFQATT and CDR2 SNEGSKA (reference sequence). Germline trimming cut 6 bases from V and 3 bases from J; bases unmatched to any gene: 5. The CDR3 covers 14 residues. Authors' methods: Counts of TCRs in each sample centred on a median of roughly 89,000 and extended from roughly 25,000 to 750,000. TCRdb fed the RACE reads into MiXCR, producing one record per CDR3 protein. The V and J calls and clone size are TCRdb's, not the authors'. Found here are some 180,000 distinct CDR3 sequences, more than 20% of them singletons; the top ten hold over 6.5%.

This chain joins TRBV20-1 and TRBJ2-1; TRBD2 matches at 10 bases. The input for sequencing was whole blood, taken in connection with sensitization to the hapten diphenylcyclopropenone (DPC). This TCR derives from a woman aged 50 to 60 with alopecia areata. Some clones in this sample may be carry-over from other donors' samples. As DNA, the CDR3 is TGCAGTGCCATGACTAGCGGGTTCTACAATGAGCAGTTCTTC. Protein: CSAMTSGFYNEQFF.